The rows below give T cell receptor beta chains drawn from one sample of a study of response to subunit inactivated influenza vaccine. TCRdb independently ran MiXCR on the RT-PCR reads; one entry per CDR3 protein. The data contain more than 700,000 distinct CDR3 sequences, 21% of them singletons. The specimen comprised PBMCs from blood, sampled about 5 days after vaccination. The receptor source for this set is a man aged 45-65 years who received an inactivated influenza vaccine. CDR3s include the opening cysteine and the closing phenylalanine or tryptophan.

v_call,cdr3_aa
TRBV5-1,CASSLNPGNEQFF
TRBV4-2,CASSQGTNNEQFF
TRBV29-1,CSVWKTSGGRTDTQYF
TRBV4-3,CASSQVSGKDNEQFF
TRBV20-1,CSASTGAHSYEQYF
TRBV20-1,CSASRGLGGYTF
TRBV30,CAWNQGSETQYF
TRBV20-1,CSARLRISLYGYTF
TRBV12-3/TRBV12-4,CASTLRETGKGETQYF
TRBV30,CAWSVAGEKLFF
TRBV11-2,CASSIRGVVAGGPYEQFF
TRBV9,CASSPSPGSDSPLHF
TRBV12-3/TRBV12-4,CASSPFRGGRLPTNEKLFF
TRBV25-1,CASSEYGGLARGSDTQYF
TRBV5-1,CASSLGSHYEQYF
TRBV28,CASRIDSNPYEQYF
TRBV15,CATSGNGGDTQYF
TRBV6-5,CAGSTRTSGGPGYTQYF
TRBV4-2,CASSQDLTVDNEQFF
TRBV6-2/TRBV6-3,CASSSHSGETQYF
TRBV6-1,CASTWMNTEAFF
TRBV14,CASSQVEGTGSGYTF
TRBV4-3,CASSPLGESDEQFF
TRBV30,CAWSVGRGGYEQYF
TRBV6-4,CATSKGLASYNEQFF
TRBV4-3,CASSLELRGSTEAFF
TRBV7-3,CASSRSGDYNEQFF
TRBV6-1,CASTLVGQGATGTEAFF
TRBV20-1,CSARDLRGVLETQYF
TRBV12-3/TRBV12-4,CASSLTSGSGQNTIYF
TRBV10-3,CAISVLAARSYNEQFF
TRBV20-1,CSATWESNQPQHF
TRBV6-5,CASSFGQGDYGYTF
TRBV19,CASSIVGRNEQFF
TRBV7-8,CASMSDTEAFF
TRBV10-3,CAIRTGGENIQYF
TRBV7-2,CASSSLAGGVAKNIQYF
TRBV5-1,CASSMTDYGYTF
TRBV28,CASSFNAGRTSRYQETQYF
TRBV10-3,CATTDRGRDNEQFF
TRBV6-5,CASSYSTNGYYGYTF
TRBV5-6,CASSFNNQETQYF
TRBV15,CATEDRGRSISGGNPYNEQFF